A single sample is the source of the 16 T cell receptor beta chains below, sequenced in a study of OX40 agonist ivuxolimab in advanced cancers. Only in-frame clones appear in the TCRdb table, and some are missing; sequencing was by immunoSEQ multiplex PCR. This sample has over 150,000 clones; 85% to 95% occur once, and the top ten carry just over 0.3%. The source material was CD4+ or CD8+ T cells sorted from blood, sampled in a trial of the OX40 agonist ivuxolimab. These receptors were taken from an adult with an advanced solid tumor such as melanoma, head and neck, liver or kidney cancer.

This clone came up once. The gene calls are TRBV2 and TRBJ1-2, with D possibly TRBD1 on 5 matching bases. The CDR3 runs to 14 residues. Trimming pared 1 base from V and 9 bases from J, leaving 15 bases between. The germline V gene has CDR1 SNHLY and CDR2 FYNNEI. The CDR3 DNA reads as TGTGCCAGCAGTGAAGGGGGTTTGACAGACCGCTACACCTTC. This translates into CASSEGGLTDRYTF.

This chain links TRBV29-1 with TRBJ2-7; D is uncertain. This CDR3 comprises 11 residues. Trimming took off 5 bases at V and 3 bases at J, with 8 bases between the two ends. CDR1 is SQVTM, CDR2 ANQGSEA, per germline. CDR3 amino acids: CSVSPGYEQYF. The CDR3 DNA follows: TGCAGCGTTTCCCCGGGCTACGAGCAGTACTTC.

This chain joins TRBV5-6 and TRBJ1-6; weak D call: TRBD1 (6 bases). This CDR3 region has 15 residues. V shed 6 bases and J shed 1 base, with 11 bases lying between them. CDR1 and CDR2 from the germline V gene are SGHDT and YYEEEE. CDR3 sequence: CASNLRGSYNSPLHF. The CDR3 DNA reads TGTGCCAGCAACCTTAGGGGGTCCTATAATTCACCCCTCCACTTT.

The chain links TRBV28 to TRBJ2-2; 8 bases match TRBD2. Germline CDR1 MDHEN, CDR2 SYDVKM. This CDR3 comprises 15 residues. J lost 2 bases, V lost 4 bases, and 3 bases had no gene match. Here the CDR3 reads CASSSSGGNTGELFF. DNA of the CDR3: TGTGCCAGCAGTTCAAGCGGGGGAAACACCGGGGAGCTGTTTTTT.

The CDR3 region is CASSQLTGGGNTIYF. The CDR3 coding sequence is TGTGCCAGCAGTCAACTAACAGGGGGCGGAAACACCATATATTTT. This sequence joins TRBV6-6 and TRBJ1-3, with 9 bases matching TRBD1. There are 15 residues in the CDR3. The V gene's germline CDR1 is MNHNY and CDR2 SVGAGI (reference sequence). Unmatched junction bases numbered 6, after V lost 5 bases and J lost 4 bases.

This clone occurred once. The rearrangement uses TRBV5-1 and TRBJ2-7; D gene uncertain. The germline V gene encodes CDR1 SGHRS and CDR2 YFSETQ. V was trimmed by 2 bases and J by 0 bases, leaving 6 bases between them. The CDR3 consists of 13 residues. CDR3 sequence (DNA): TGCGCCAGCAGCTTTGACACCTCCTACGAGCAGTACTTC. Its translation: CASSFDTSYEQYF.

Turning to this clone: Within the sample, other DNA sequences also encode this same CDR3. The rearrangement links TRBV29-1 to TRBJ1-1; no clear D gene. The CDR3 runs 11 residues. The V gene lost 2 bases and the J gene lost 4 bases, with 5 bases spanning the gap. Germline CDR1 is SQVTM and CDR2 is ANQGSEA. CDR3 DNA: TGCAGCGTTGAAAGGCTCACTGAAGCTTTCTTT. Translated, it gives CSVERLTEAFF.

The V gene is TRBV4-1, the J gene TRBJ2-5; D may correspond to TRBD1 or TRBD2 (6 bases each). The last part of the DNA fits TRBJ2-7 better; the J call may be wrong. Germline CDR1 and CDR2: MGHRA and YSYEKL. The CDR3 spans 14 residues. In DNA form, the CDR3 reads TGCGCCAGCAGCCAAGAAGGGGGGCCCTACGAGCAGTACTTC. Protein sequence: CASSQEGGPYEQYF.

The J gene is TRBJ2-5, the V gene TRBV15; TRBD2 matches 7 bases. This CDR3 region has 17 residues. Germline V gives CDR1 LNHNV, CDR2 YYDKDF (reference sequence). With 5 bases clipped from V and 5 bases from J, the junction kept 17 bases outside the gene matches. The CDR3 sequence: CATSSEPGLVWGETQYF. As DNA, the CDR3 is TGTGCCACCAGCTCGGAGCCCGGACTAGTTTGGGGCGAGACCCAGTACTTC.

V is TRBV28 and J is TRBJ1-1, with D uncertain. Germline V gives CDR1 MDHEN, CDR2 SYDVKM. This CDR3 has 12 residues. V gave up 6 bases and J gave up 4 bases, with 9 bases separating them. The CDR3 region is CASRTVGTEAFF. As DNA, the CDR3 is TGTGCCAGCAGGACGGTTGGCACTGAAGCTTTCTTT.

The gene calls are TRBV6-5 and TRBJ2-7; the D gene could be TRBD1 or TRBD2 (6 bases each). There are 15 residues in the CDR3. V was clipped by 5 bases and J by 6 bases, with 20 bases between them. Germline CDR1 reads MNHEY; CDR2 reads SVGAGI. The CDR3 here is CASSKGGRRGGEQYF. CDR3 sequence (DNA): TGTGCCAGCAGTAAAGGGGGAAGAAGGGGAGGCGAGCAGTACTTC.

This chain uses TRBV6-5 with TRBJ1-2; 7 nucleotides align to TRBD1. V lost 0 bases, J lost 7 bases, and 5 bases stayed unmatched. In germline, CDR1 is MNHEY, CDR2 SVGAGI. The CDR3 has 14 residues. The CDR3 DNA sequence: TGTGCCAGCAGTTACTCACAGGGGCGGAGTGGCTACACCTTC. Its protein is CASSYSQGRSGYTF.

The genes are TRBV6-1 and TRBJ2-5; possible D gene TRBD2, 6 bases. This CDR3 has 14 residues. The germline CDR1 and CDR2 sequences are MNHNS and SASEGT. V lost 4 bases to trimming and J lost 2 bases, with 11 bases between them. The CDR3 loop is CASSVSGRQETQYF. The CDR3 DNA is TGTGCCAGCAGTGTAAGCGGGCGGCAAGAGACCCAGTACTTC.

The V and J genes are TRBV28 and TRBJ2-2, with a weak D call TRBD1 (6 bases). CDR3 length: 16 amino acids. From germline, CDR1 is MDHEN and CDR2 SYDVKM. V was pared by 1 base and J by 4 bases, with 13 bases between. The CDR3: CASSLLQGWGTGELFF. The CDR3 DNA is TGTGCCAGCAGTTTATTACAGGGTTGGGGCACCGGGGAGCTGTTTTTT.

This clone has just one count. This sequence joins TRBV2 and TRBJ2-3, with D tentatively TRBD1 or TRBD2 (5 bases each). Trimming stripped 6 bases from V and 2 bases from J, with 12 bases between. Germline loops: CDR1 SNHLY, CDR2 FYNNEI. There are 14 residues in the CDR3. CDR3 sequence: CASRSGTLTDTQYF. CDR3 in DNA: TGTGCCAGCAGATCCGGGACCCTCACAGATACGCAGTATTTT.

This chain links TRBV7-2 with TRBJ2-7, with D maybe TRBD1 (5 bases). The CDR3 spans 14 residues. V was clipped by 1 base and J by 6 bases, with 13 bases between them. Germline assignment: CDR1 SGHTA and CDR2 FQGNSA. The CDR3 is CASSLGGYPGEQYF. The CDR3 DNA reads as TGTGCCAGCAGCTTAGGGGGCTACCCTGGCGAGCAGTACTTC.